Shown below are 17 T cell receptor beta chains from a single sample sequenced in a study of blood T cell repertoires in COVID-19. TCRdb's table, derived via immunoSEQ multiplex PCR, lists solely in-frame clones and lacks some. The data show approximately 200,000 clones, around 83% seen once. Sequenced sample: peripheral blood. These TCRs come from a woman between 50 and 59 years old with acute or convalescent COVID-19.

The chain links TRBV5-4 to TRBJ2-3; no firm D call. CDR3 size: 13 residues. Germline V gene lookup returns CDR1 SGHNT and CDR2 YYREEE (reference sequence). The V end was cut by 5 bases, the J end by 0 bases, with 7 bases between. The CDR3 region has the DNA TGTGCCAGCAGGCAGGTTAGCACAGATACGCAGTATTTT. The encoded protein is CASRQVSTDTQYF.

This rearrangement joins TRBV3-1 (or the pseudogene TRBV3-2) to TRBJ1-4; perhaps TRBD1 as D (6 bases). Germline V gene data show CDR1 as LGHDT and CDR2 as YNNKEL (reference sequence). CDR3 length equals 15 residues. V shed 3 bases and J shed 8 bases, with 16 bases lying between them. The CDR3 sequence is CASSHHRDTVEKLFF. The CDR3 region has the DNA TGTGCCAGCAGCCATCACCGGGACACCGTCGAAAAACTGTTTTTT.

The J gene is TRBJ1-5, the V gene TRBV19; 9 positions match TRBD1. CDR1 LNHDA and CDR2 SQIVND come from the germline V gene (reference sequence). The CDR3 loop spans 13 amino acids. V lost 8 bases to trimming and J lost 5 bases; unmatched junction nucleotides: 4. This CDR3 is CASGDRAYQPQHF. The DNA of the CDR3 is TGTGCCAGTGGGGACAGGGCTTATCAGCCCCAGCATTTT. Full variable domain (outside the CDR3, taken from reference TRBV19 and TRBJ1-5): DGGITQSPKYLFRKEGQNVTLSCEQNLNHDAMYWYRQDPGQGLRLIYYSQIVNDFQKGDIAEGYSVSREKKESFPLTVTSAQKNPTAFYLCASGDRAYQPQHFGDGTRLSIL.

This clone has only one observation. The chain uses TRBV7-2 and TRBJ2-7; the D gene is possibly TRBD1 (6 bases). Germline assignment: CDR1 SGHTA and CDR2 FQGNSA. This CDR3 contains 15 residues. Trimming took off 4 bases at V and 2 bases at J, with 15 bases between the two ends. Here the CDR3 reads CASSSVPDRTYEQYF. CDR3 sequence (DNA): TGTGCCAGCAGCTCGGTACCAGACAGGACCTACGAGCAGTACTTC.

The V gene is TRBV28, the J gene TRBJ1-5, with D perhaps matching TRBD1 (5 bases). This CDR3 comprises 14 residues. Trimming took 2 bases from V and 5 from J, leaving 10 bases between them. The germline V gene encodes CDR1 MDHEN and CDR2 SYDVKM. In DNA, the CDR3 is TGTGCCAGCAGTTTAGCAGGGAGGTATCAGCCCCAGCATTTT. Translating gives CASSLAGRYQPQHF. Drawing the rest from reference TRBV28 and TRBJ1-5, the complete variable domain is DVKVTQSSRYLVKRTGEKVFLECVQDMDHENMFWYRQDPGLGLRLIYFSYDVKMKEKGDIPEGYSVSREKKERFSLILESASTNQTSMYLCASSLAGRYQPQHFGDGTRLSIL.

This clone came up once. The chain's CDR3 is CASSQQGAGSYNSPLHF. For the CDR3, the DNA is TGTGCCAGCAGCCAACAGGGGGCCGGATCCTATAATTCACCCCTCCACTTT. This chain links TRBV4-2 with TRBJ1-6, with TRBD1 matching over 8 bases. CDR3 length: 17 amino acids. In germline, CDR1 is LGHNA, CDR2 YNFKEQ. The V gene end was trimmed by 2 bases and the J gene end by 1 base; junction bases not matched to a gene: 4.

The CDR3: CSASYLAGVLGGPRETQYF. The CDR3 bases are TGCAGTGCTAGTTACCTAGCGGGAGTTTTAGGTGGCCCCAGGGAGACCCAGTACTTC. The J gene is TRBJ2-5, the V gene TRBV20-1; TRBD2 aligns across 10 bases. V was clipped by 3 bases and J by 5 bases; unmatched bases: 21. CDR3 length: 19 amino acids. From germline, CDR1 is DFQATT and CDR2 SNEGSKA (reference sequence).

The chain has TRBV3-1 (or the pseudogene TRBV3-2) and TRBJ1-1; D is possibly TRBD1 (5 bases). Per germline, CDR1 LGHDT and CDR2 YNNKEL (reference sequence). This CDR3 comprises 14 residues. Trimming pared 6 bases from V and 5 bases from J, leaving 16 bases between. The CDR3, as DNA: TGTGCCAGCAGTAACGGGGGGACCGGGACTGAAGCTTTCTTT. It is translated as CASSNGGTGTEAFF.

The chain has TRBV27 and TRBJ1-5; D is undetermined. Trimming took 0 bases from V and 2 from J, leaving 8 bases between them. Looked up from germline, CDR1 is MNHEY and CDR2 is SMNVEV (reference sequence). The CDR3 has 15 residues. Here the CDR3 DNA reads TGTGCCAGCAGTTTATCACTGGGCCGCAATCAGCCCCAGCATTTT. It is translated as CASSLSLGRNQPQHF.

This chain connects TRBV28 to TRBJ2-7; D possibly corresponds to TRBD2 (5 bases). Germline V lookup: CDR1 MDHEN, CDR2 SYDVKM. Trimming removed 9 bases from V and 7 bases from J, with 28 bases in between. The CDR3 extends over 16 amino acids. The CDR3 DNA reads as TGTGCCAGTAGCCTTCGGGGAAGTCTCCGGTTGGGGGAGCAGTACTTC. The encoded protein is CASSLRGSLRLGEQYF.

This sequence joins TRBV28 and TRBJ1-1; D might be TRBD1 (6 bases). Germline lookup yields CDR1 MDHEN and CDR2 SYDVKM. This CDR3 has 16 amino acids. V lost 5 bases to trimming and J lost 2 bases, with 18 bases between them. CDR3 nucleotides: TGTGCCAGCAGTCCATGGGGGCGAGACCCCAACACTGAAGCTTTCTTT. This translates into CASSPWGRDPNTEAFF. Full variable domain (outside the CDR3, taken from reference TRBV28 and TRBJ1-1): DVKVTQSSRYLVKRTGEKVFLECVQDMDHENMFWYRQDPGLGLRLIYFSYDVKMKEKGDIPEGYSVSREKKERFSLILESASTNQTSMYLCASSPWGRDPNTEAFFGQGTRLTVV.

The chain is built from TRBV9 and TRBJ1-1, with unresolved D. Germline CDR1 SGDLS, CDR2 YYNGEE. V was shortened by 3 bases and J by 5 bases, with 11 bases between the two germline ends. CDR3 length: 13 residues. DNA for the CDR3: TGTGCCAGCAGCGGAGTTGGAGAGACTGAAGCTTTCTTT. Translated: CASSGVGETEAFF.

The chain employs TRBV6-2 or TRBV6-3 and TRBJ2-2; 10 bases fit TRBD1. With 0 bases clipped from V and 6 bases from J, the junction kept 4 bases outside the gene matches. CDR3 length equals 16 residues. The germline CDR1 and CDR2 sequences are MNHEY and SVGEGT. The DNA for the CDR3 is TGTGCCAGCAGTTACTCGATCGGACAGGGGGCCGGGGAGCTGTTTTTT. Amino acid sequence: CASSYSIGQGAGELFF.

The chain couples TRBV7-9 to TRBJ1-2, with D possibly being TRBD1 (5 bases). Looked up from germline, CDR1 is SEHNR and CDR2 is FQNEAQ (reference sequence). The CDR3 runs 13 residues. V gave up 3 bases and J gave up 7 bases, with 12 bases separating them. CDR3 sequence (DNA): TGTGCCAGCAGCTTGATGGGGGGGACTGGCTACACCTTC. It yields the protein CASSLMGGTGYTF.

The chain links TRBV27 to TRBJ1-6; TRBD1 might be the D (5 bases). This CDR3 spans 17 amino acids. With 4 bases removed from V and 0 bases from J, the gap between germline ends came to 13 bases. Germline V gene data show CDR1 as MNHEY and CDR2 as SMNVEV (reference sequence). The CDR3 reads CASSSSGTSSYNSPLHF. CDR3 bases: TGTGCCAGCAGTTCCTCCGGGACTAGCTCCTATAATTCACCCCTCCACTTT.

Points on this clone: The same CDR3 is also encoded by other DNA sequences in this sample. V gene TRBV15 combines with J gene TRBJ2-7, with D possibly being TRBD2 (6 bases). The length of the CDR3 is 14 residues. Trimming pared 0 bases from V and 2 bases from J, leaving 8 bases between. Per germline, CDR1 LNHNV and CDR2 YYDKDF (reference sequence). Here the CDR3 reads CATSRDPGAYEQYF. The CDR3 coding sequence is TGTGCCACCAGCAGAGATCCGGGGGCCTACGAGCAGTACTTC. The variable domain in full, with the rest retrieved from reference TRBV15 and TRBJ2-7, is DAMVIQNPRYQVTQFGKPVTLSCSQTLNHNVMYWYQQKSSQAPKLLFHYYDKDFNNEADTPDNFQSRRPNTSFCFLDIRSPGLGDTAMYLCATSRDPGAYEQYFGPGTRLTVT.

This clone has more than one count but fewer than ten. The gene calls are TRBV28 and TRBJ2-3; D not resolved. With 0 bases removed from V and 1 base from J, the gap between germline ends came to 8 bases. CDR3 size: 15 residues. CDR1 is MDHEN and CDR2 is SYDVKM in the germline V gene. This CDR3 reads CASSLWAARTDTQYF. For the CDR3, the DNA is TGTGCCAGCAGTTTATGGGCGGCCCGCACAGATACGCAGTATTTT.